These T cell receptor beta chains were read from a single sample in a study of CD8+CD57+ T cells in acquired aplastic anemia. Using its own MiXCR run on the reads, TCRdb lists one record per CDR3 protein. The sample records 200,000 to 250,000 distinct CDR3 sequences, approximately 60% being singletons. What was sequenced was sorted CD4+, CD8+, or CD8+CD57+ T cells (not recorded which) from PBMCs. The receptors derive from a human donor with aplastic anemia. CDR3s include the opening cysteine and the closing phenylalanine or tryptophan. Fields, in order: clone size, J gene, CDR3 length, V gene, D gene, CDR3 DNA, CDR3 protein. A D gene is named only where the DNA matches it firmly. The size field is filled for only some rows; it gives once, few, many or a size class.

size: NA
J: TRBJ2-7
length: 17
V: TRBV15
D: NA
DNA: TGTGCCACCAGCAGAGATCTGTGGGATCCGAGCTCCTACGAGCAGTACTTC
CDR3: CATSRDLWDPSSYEQYF

size: NA
J: TRBJ2-6
length: 17
V: TRBV25-1
D: TRBD1
DNA: TGTGCCAGCAGTGAGGACAGGGTCCACTCTGGGGCCAACGTCCTGACTTTC
CDR3: CASSEDRVHSGANVLTF

size: few
J: TRBJ2-7
length: 15
V: TRBV7-9
D: TRBD2
DNA: TGTGCCAGCAGACCTACCGGGACTAGCGGGTACGAGCAGTACTTC
CDR3: CASRPTGTSGYEQYF

size: once
J: TRBJ1-1
length: 16
V: TRBV9
D: NA
DNA: TGTGCCAGCAGCGTAGTTCCCCGAATGGGGTCCACTGAAGCTTTCTTT
CDR3: CASSVVPRMGSTEAFF

size: NA
J: TRBJ2-7
length: 13
V: TRBV2
D: NA
DNA: TGTGCCAGCAGTCAGAACCGGGAACTCGAGCAGTACTTC
CDR3: CASSQNRELEQYF

size: once
J: TRBJ1-1
length: 14
V: TRBV25-1
D: NA
DNA: TGTGCCAGCAGCTCCGGTGAAGGTATTACGCATAATTCCTTT
CDR3: CASSSGEGITHNSF

size: NA
J: TRBJ2-5
length: 11
V: TRBV12-3/TRBV12-4
D: NA
DNA: TGTGCCAGCAGTGAAGCGGAGACCCAGTACTTC
CDR3: CASSEAETQYF

size: NA
J: TRBJ1-3
length: 15
V: TRBV19
D: NA
DNA: TGTGCCAGTACGCAACAGGCTAGCTCTGGAAACACCATATATTTT
CDR3: CASTQQASSGNTIYF

size: NA
J: TRBJ1-2
length: 14
V: TRBV20-1
D: NA
DNA: TGCAGTGCTAGGACAGATAAGGGAGGCTATGGCTACACCTTC
CDR3: CSARTDKGGYGYTF

size: NA
J: TRBJ2-5
length: 13
V: TRBV7-8
D: TRBD2
DNA: TGTGCCAGCAGCCTTAGCGGGGAGGTGACCCAGTACTTC
CDR3: CASSLSGEVTQYF

size: NA
J: TRBJ1-1
length: 14
V: TRBV5-8
D: NA
DNA: TGTGCCAGCAGCTTGGGACTCTCGAACACTGAAGCTTTCTTT
CDR3: CASSLGLSNTEAFF

size: NA
J: TRBJ1-2
length: 14
V: TRBV20-1
D: TRBD1
DNA: TGCAGTGCTAGACCGACAGGGTCTGGCTATGGCTACACCTTC
CDR3: CSARPTGSGYGYTF

size: NA
J: TRBJ1-1
length: 15
V: TRBV15
D: NA
DNA: TGTGCCACCAGCAGAGAGGGACGGTCGGGCACTGAAGCTTTCTTT
CDR3: CATSREGRSGTEAFF

size: NA
J: TRBJ1-5
length: 13
V: TRBV7-6
D: NA
DNA: TGTGCCAGCTCCTCGGACGGTACTCAGCCCCAGCATTTT
CDR3: CASSSDGTQPQHF